Given below is one T cell receptor (beta chain) in context. Its antigen is not known. This sample stems from a study of Tregs in tolerant kidney transplant recipients. The method was immunoSEQ multiplex PCR; TCRdb's version includes in-frame clones alone and lacks a portion of them. Of fewer than 45,000 clones in the sample, nearly 97% were seen once. This CDR3 has 12 residues. From germline, CDR1 is SQVTM and CDR2 ANQGSEA. V trimming: 6 bases; J trimming: 6 bases; junction bases outside the gene matches: 3. This TCR was recovered from a human donor in good health. Material: Tregs from blood cultured with allogeneic cells. This chain uses TRBV29-1 with TRBJ1-1; 11 bases are shared with TRBD1. CDR3 in DNA: TGCAGCGTGACGGGACAGGGGGCTGAAGCTTTCTTT. It yields the protein CSVTGQGAEAFF.